The 23 T cell receptor beta chains presented below share a single source sample, sequenced in a study of T cells in Graves' hyperthyroidism and ophthalmopathy. The source material, RNA transcripts, was used to amplify TCR beta CDR3 regions. The TCR CDR3 first-round RT-PCR relied on the HTBI primer set. TCRdb re-derived calls from the multiplex PCR reads in MiXCR, one entry per CDR3 protein. This table has around 490,000 distinct CDR3 sequences, 15% to 20% appearing once. The specimen was blood. All receptors come from a middle-aged man with Graves' ophthalmopathy.

As concerns this clonotype: A much larger clonotype is one base distant, so this may be a read error. V is TRBV5-8 and J is TRBJ2-1, with 7 bases lining up with TRBD1. The length of the CDR3 is 14 residues. Per germline, CDR1 SGHTS and CDR2 YDEGEE. J gave up 4 bases and V 2 bases, and 3 bases lay outside the gene matches. The CDR3 nucleotides read TGTGCCAGCAGCTTCCGGGACAGATACAATGAGCAGTTCTTC. Its protein is CASSFRDRYNEQFF. The full variable domain, its missing parts supplied by reference TRBV5-8 and TRBJ2-1, is EAGVTQSPTHLIKTRGQQATLRCSPISGHTSVYWYQQALGLGLQFLLWYDEGEERNRGNFPPRFSGRQFPNYSSELNVNALELEDSALYLCASSFRDRYNEQFFGPGTRLTVL.

This sequence joins TRBV10-3 and TRBJ2-7; the D gene is possibly TRBD1 (6 bases). V was shortened by 0 bases and J by 1 base, with 7 bases between the two germline ends. CDR1 ENHRY and CDR2 SYGVKD come from the germline V gene. The CDR3 loop spans 14 amino acids. CDR3 region: CAISESGQSYEQYF. DNA for the CDR3: TGTGCCATCAGTGAGTCAGGACAGTCCTACGAGCAGTACTTC.

The chain uses TRBV10-3 and TRBJ2-1; TRBD2 is a possible D gene (6 bases). V was pared by 2 bases and J by 0 bases, with 8 bases between. The CDR3 spans 15 residues. The V gene's germline CDR1 is ENHRY and CDR2 SYGVKD. The CDR3 is CAISEGGSSYNEQFF. CDR3 coding DNA: TGTGCCATCAGTGAGGGAGGGAGCTCCTACAATGAGCAGTTCTTC.

The chain carries TRBV20-1 and TRBJ2-7; TRBD1 matches at 8 bases. Germline loops: CDR1 DFQATT, CDR2 SNEGSKA (reference sequence). The CDR3 has 11 residues. V was pared by 5 bases and J by 4 bases, with 1 base of the junction left unmatched. The DNA for the CDR3 is TGCAGTGCTCAGGGGGCGTACGAGCAGTACTTC. It codes for CSAQGAYEQYF.

The chain uses TRBV9 and TRBJ1-4; D unresolved. Trimming removed 0 bases from V and 10 bases from J, with 19 bases in between. The germline V gene encodes CDR1 SGDLS and CDR2 YYNGEE. The CDR3 loop spans 16 amino acids. The CDR3 bases are TGTGCCAGCAGCGTAGATTCTACACCCCCTACTGGAAAACTGTTTTTT. Protein product: CASSVDSTPPTGKLFF.

This chain uses TRBV5-1 with TRBJ2-1, with D tentatively TRBD1 (5 bases). With 2 bases removed from V and 0 bases from J, the gap between germline ends came to 6 bases. CDR3 length: 14 amino acids. The germline CDR1 and CDR2 sequences are SGHRS and YFSETQ. The CDR3 loop reads CASSLQDSYNEQFF. CDR3 DNA: TGCGCCAGCAGCTTACAGGACTCCTACAATGAGCAGTTCTTC.

The chain is built from TRBV5-4 and TRBJ2-3; D not resolved. Trimming cost V 3 bases and J 7 bases, with 9 bases left between them. CDR1 and CDR2 (germline): SGHNT, YYREEE (reference sequence). CDR3 length: 12 amino acids. The chain's CDR3 is CASSSMGNTQYF. The CDR3 DNA is TGTGCCAGCAGCTCGATGGGGAATACGCAGTATTTT.

This rearrangement joins TRBV10-3 to TRBJ2-7; D is tentatively TRBD1 or TRBD2 (6 bases each). CDR3 length equals 21 residues. V was cut by 0 bases and J by 2 bases, with 29 bases left in between. Looked up from germline, CDR1 is ENHRY and CDR2 is SYGVKD. The CDR3 sequence: CAISESKGFRFRGDGTYEQYF. The CDR3 DNA follows: TGTGCCATCAGTGAGTCGAAAGGGTTTCGTTTTAGGGGGGACGGTACCTACGAGCAGTACTTC.

This clonotype was counted many times. The CDR3 region is CASSFSGTNEQFF. In nucleotides, the CDR3 is TGTGCCAGCAGCTTCTCGGGGACTAATGAGCAGTTCTTC. The rearrangement joins TRBV7-2 to TRBJ2-1, with a weak D call TRBD2 (6 bases). CDR3 size: 13 residues. Between the trimmed V and J ends, which lost 3 bases and 7 bases, there was a span of 10 bases. In germline, CDR1 is SGHTA, CDR2 FQGNSA. Full variable domain (missing parts from reference TRBV7-2 and TRBJ2-1): GAGVSQSPSNKVTEKGKDVELRCDPISGHTALYWYRQSLGQGLEFLIYFQGNSAPDKSGLPSDRFSAERTGGSVSTLTIQRTQQEDSAVYLCASSFSGTNEQFFGPGTRLTVL.

The chain links TRBV10-3 to TRBJ1-5, with D perhaps matching TRBD1 (5 bases). Trimming cost V 8 bases and J 3 bases, with 11 bases left between them. From germline, CDR1 is ENHRY and CDR2 SYGVKD. This CDR3 has 13 amino acids. The CDR3 DNA sequence: TGTGCCATCGGGGCTAACCACAATCAGCCCCAGCATTTT. The encoded protein is CAIGANHNQPQHF.

The gene calls are TRBV18 and TRBJ2-3; D could derive from TRBD1 or TRBD2 (5 bases each). The CDR3 runs 16 residues. The V gene lost 4 bases and the J gene lost 2 bases, with 16 bases spanning the gap. Germline assignment: CDR1 KGHSH and CDR2 LQKENI. The CDR3 DNA follows: TGTGCCAGCTCACAATACCAGGGACCCTCCACAGATACGCAGTATTTT. This sequence encodes CASSQYQGPSTDTQYF.

The gene calls are TRBV4-3 and TRBJ2-7; D is perhaps TRBD2 (5 bases). V was pared by 1 base and J by 4 bases, with 11 bases between. In germline, CDR1 is LGHNA, CDR2 YSLEER. This CDR3 contains 14 residues. The chain's CDR3 is CASSQVGRGYEQYF. The CDR3 DNA sequence: TGCGCCAGCAGCCAAGTTGGCCGGGGATACGAGCAGTACTTC.

The chain recombines TRBV3-1 with TRBJ2-2, with 10 bases lining up with TRBD1. CDR3 length: 18 residues. Losses at the gene ends were 11 bases for V and 4 bases for J; bases not matched to a gene: 19. CDR1 is LGHDT, CDR2 YNNKEL, per germline (reference sequence). CDR3 region: CAGSPRDRGRAGTGELFF. The CDR3 DNA follows: TGTGCCGGCTCACCTCGGGACAGGGGTCGGGCGGGCACCGGGGAGCTGTTTTTT. Full variable domain (outside the CDR3, taken from reference TRBV3-1 and TRBJ2-2): DTAVSQTPKYLVTQMGNDKSIKCEQNLGHDTMYWYKQDSKKFLKIMFSYNNKELIINETVPNRFSPKSPDKAHLNLHINSLELGDSAVYFCAGSPRDRGRAGTGELFFGEGSRLTVL.

This clonotype was counted at least ten times. The V gene is TRBV30, the J gene TRBJ1-4; D ambiguous. The CDR3 extends over 12 amino acids. CDR1 is GTSNPN, CDR2 SVGIG, per germline (reference sequence). V shed 2 bases and J shed 5 bases, with 6 bases lying between them. This chain's CDR3 is CAWSFGNEKLFF. The DNA for the CDR3 is TGTGCCTGGAGTTTTGGGAATGAAAAACTGTTTTTT.

The gene calls are TRBV30 and TRBJ2-5; no clear D gene. Germline V CDR1 and CDR2: GTSNPN, SVGIG (reference sequence). Trimming cost V 3 bases and J 3 bases, with 14 bases left between them. This CDR3 has 14 residues. The CDR3: CAWRNRLLEETQYF. CDR3 sequence (DNA): TGTGCCTGGAGGAATAGACTCCTGGAAGAGACCCAGTACTTC.

The chain is built from TRBV20-1 and TRBJ2-7, with 7 nucleotides matching TRBD1. The CDR3 loop spans 14 amino acids. The germline V gene encodes CDR1 DFQATT and CDR2 SNEGSKA (reference sequence). V was clipped by 2 bases and J by 4 bases; unmatched bases: 8. Here the CDR3 reads CSARKPGQSYEQYF. CDR3 DNA: TGCAGTGCTAGAAAACCGGGACAGAGTTACGAGCAGTACTTC.

The chain has TRBV2 and TRBJ1-2, with 7 bases fitting TRBD1. CDR3 length: 15 residues. CDR1 and CDR2 from the germline V gene are SNHLY and FYNNEI. V lost 3 bases to trimming and J lost 1 base; unmatched junction nucleotides: 5. The CDR3 reads CASSDARGNNYGYTF. Written as DNA, the CDR3 is TGTGCCAGCAGTGATGCCAGGGGGAATAACTATGGCTACACCTTC.

This clonotype was counted ten times or more. The chain joins TRBV28 to TRBJ2-1; 10 positions match TRBD2. The CDR3 length is 15 residues. The ends lost 6 bases at V and 4 bases at J; junction bases unmatched: 6. The germline gives CDR1 MDHEN, CDR2 SYDVKM. In nucleotides, the CDR3 is TGTGCCAGCAGGGGGGGGACTAGCGCTTACAATGAGCAGTTCTTC. Translation gives CASRGGTSAYNEQFF.

This clonotype was seen more than once but under ten times. The chain is built from TRBV28 and TRBJ1-1; 7 nucleotides match TRBD1. CDR1 and CDR2 from the germline V gene are MDHEN and SYDVKM. CDR3 length: 14 amino acids. Losses at the gene ends were 3 bases for V and 10 bases for J; bases not matched to a gene: 11. DNA of the CDR3: TGTGCCAGCAGTTTTAGTCCCGCAGGGGGTGTAGCTTTCTTT. Translating gives CASSFSPAGGVAFF.

This clonotype was counted only a few times. V usage is TRBV19 and J usage is TRBJ2-1, with 8 bases lining up with TRBD2. The V gene's germline CDR1 is LNHDA and CDR2 SQIVND (reference sequence). V trimming: 9 bases; J trimming: 3 bases; junction bases outside the gene matches: 7. The CDR3 loop spans 14 amino acids. In nucleotides, the CDR3 is TGTGCCAGCATGACACGGGGGGGCTACAATGAGCAGTTCTTC. Translation gives CASMTRGGYNEQFF.

This clonotype was seen more than once but under ten times. The chain carries TRBV6-2 or TRBV6-3 and TRBJ1-1, with D perhaps matching TRBD1 (6 bases). The CDR3 has 13 residues. Trimming cost V 7 bases and J 3 bases, with 12 bases left between them. Germline V lookup: CDR1 MNHEY, CDR2 SVGEGT. CDR3 in amino acids: CASTGTTDTEAFF. The CDR3 DNA sequence: TGTGCCAGCACTGGGACAACGGACACTGAAGCTTTCTTT.

Remarks on this clonotype: A much more abundant neighbour one base away suggests this may be a read error. The chain recombines TRBV11-3 with TRBJ2-3; 8 nucleotides line up with TRBD2. CDR1 and CDR2 (germline): SGHNT, YENEEA. The CDR3 loop spans 15 amino acids. Trimming took 5 bases from V and 4 from J; bases not matched to a gene: 8. CDR3 coding DNA: TGTGCCAGCAGCCCCGGGGGGGCGAGCGCAGATACGCAGTATTTT. It is translated as CASSPGGASADTQYF.

The CDR3 here is CASSNRGRPDTQYF. The CDR3 DNA is TGTGCCAGCAGTAACAGGGGGCGCCCAGATACGCAGTATTTT. The rearrangement joins TRBV6-1 to TRBJ2-3; 9 bases match TRBD1. The germline CDR1 and CDR2 sequences are MNHNS and SASEGT. The trim removed 5 bases at V and 4 bases at J, leaving 4 bases unmatched. The length of the CDR3 is 14 residues.